The rows below give T cell receptor beta chains drawn from one sample of a study of blood T cell repertoires in COVID-19. Produced via immunoSEQ multiplex PCR; TCRdb's table is partial and in-frame only. Among 95,000 to 150,000 clones listed, over 65% were seen once. Specimen: peripheral blood. The receptors stem from a woman in her 70s with acute or convalescent COVID-19. Each CDR3 is given with its conserved first and last residue. The order of the fields is D gene, V gene, CDR3 protein. D genes are given only for firm matches.

TRBD1 TRBV11-2 CASSSQTGKNTEAFF
. TRBV6-2/TRBV6-3 CASSYREAMIQPQHF
. TRBV6-4 CASSEQENTEAFF
. TRBV2 CASKSQSPLHF
. TRBV5-8 CASSSPPTNEKLFF
. TRBV30 CAWSVTGYLETQYF
TRBD2 TRBV19 CASSITGTSGVSEQFF
. TRBV3-1/TRBV3-2 CASSHQGSTEAFF
. TRBV5-6 CASSFGPRSVSNQPQHF
TRBD2 TRBV7-8 CASMGGGPPYEQYF
. TRBV7-8 CASSLNPSYEQYF
. TRBV5-6 CASSLGLWVGTGNTIYF
TRBD2 TRBV10-1 CASSESGLAGGLKDTQYF
. TRBV14 CASSQELRLETQYF
. TRBV3-1/TRBV3-2 CASSHYRQETQYF
TRBD1 TRBV7-9 CASSAGTGVTNEKLFF
. TRBV18 CASSQGLDTEAFF
TRBD1 TRBV5-1 CASSLTPGGVTEAFF
TRBD1 TRBV5-1 CASSSYRGPGELFF
. TRBV7-9 CASSSIRAGNNEQFF
TRBD1 TRBV5-1 CASSPMTGGNTEAFF
TRBD1 TRBV5-8 CASSPGQGTRLYGYTF
. TRBV9 CASSVGEGGAFF
. TRBV4-1 CASSQGTAGTTEGYTF
TRBD1 TRBV5-8 CASSDGTAYYGYTF
. TRBV5-8 CASSLFGSGITEAFF
TRBD1 TRBV19 CASSLSRTGVTYGYTF
. TRBV6-2/TRBV6-3 CASSNGAGHINYGYTF
. TRBV9 CASSVENEQFF
TRBD1 TRBV7-8 CASSYGQGSTEAFF
TRBD1 TRBV18 CASSPNRGNTEAFF
. TRBV29-1 CSVGGSTNTEAFF
. TRBV18 CASSPRGSRDTEAFF
TRBD1 TRBV5-1 CASSQRGGTGDGYTF
. TRBV24-1 CATSDGLDYGYTF
TRBD1 TRBV6-6 CASSWTGDFGNTIYF
. TRBV7-2 CASSLVEEGYNEQFF
. TRBV5-6 CASSLGPAGHYGYTF
. TRBV10-3 CAISESTGLLNEKLFF